Listed below are T cell receptor beta chains from one sample, sequenced in a study of cytomegalovirus exposure and HLA in healthy donors. Profiled with immunoSEQ multiplex PCR; TCRdb holds only in-frame clones, not every one. Of 250,000 or so clones in the sample, approximately 81% were seen once. The sample consisted of PBMCs. These receptors were obtained from an older woman in good health and CMV-seropositive. Each CDR3 is given with its conserved first and last residue. The D gene is left open where the match is weak. Some rows have no size entry. The others give once, few or many, or a class for an expanded clone.

D gene	clone size	V gene	J gene	CDR3 protein	CDR3 DNA
.	.	TRBV30	TRBJ1-5	CAWSVRSNQPQHF	TGTGCCTGGAGTGTTCGTAGCAATCAGCCCCAGCATTTT
TRBD2	.	TRBV30	TRBJ2-1	CAFLRRLAEYNEQFF	TGTGCCTTCCTCCGGAGGCTAGCGGAATACAATGAGCAGTTCTTC
TRBD2	few	TRBV7-2	TRBJ2-2	CASSLTSGNTGELFF	TGTGCCAGCAGCTTGACTAGCGGGAACACCGGGGAGCTGTTTTTT
.	.	TRBV7-9	TRBJ1-2	CASSLAEYGYTF	TGTGCCAGCAGCTTAGCCGAGTATGGCTACACCTTC
.	.	TRBV11-2	TRBJ1-2	CASRPLTGGGGYTF	TGTGCCAGCAGACCTCTCACTGGGGGCGGTGGCTACACCTTC
.	.	TRBV28	TRBJ2-5	CASSFEETQYF	TGTGCCAGCAGTTTCGAGGAGACCCAGTACTTC
.	.	TRBV6-5	TRBJ2-5	CASSYSRYQETQYF	TGTGCCAGCAGTTACTCGCGGTACCAAGAGACCCAGTACTTC
TRBD1	few	TRBV5-1	TRBJ2-3	CASRGGQATDTQYF	TGCGCCAGCAGGGGGGGACAGGCCACAGATACGCAGTATTTT
TRBD1	.	TRBV4-1	TRBJ2-4	CASSQGLSRGRTKNIQYF	TGCGCCAGCAGCCAAGGATTAAGCAGGGGGCGAACCAAAAACATTCAGTACTTC
TRBD1	.	TRBV28	TRBJ1-3	CASRRTGNRGQSGNTIYF	TGTGCCAGCAGGCGGACAGGGAATAGGGGCCAATCTGGAAACACCATATATTTT
TRBD2	.	TRBV7-2	TRBJ2-2	CASSFPGLAITGELFF	TGTGCCAGCAGCTTCCCGGGACTAGCGATCACCGGGGAGCTGTTTTTT
TRBD2	once	TRBV5-1	TRBJ2-1	CASSLVGGNGEQFF	TGCGCCAGCAGCTTGGTGGGGGGGAACGGTGAGCAGTTCTTC
.	.	TRBV4-1	TRBJ2-2	CASSSVAGELFF	TGCGCCAGCAGCTCAGTTGCCGGGGAGCTGTTTTTT
.	.	TRBV11-2	TRBJ2-7	CASSAGLPYEQYF	TGTGCCAGCAGCGCAGGGCTCCCCTACGAGCAGTACTTC
TRBD1	.	TRBV2	TRBJ1-1	CASSESGGQANTEAFF	TGTGCCAGCAGTGAATCAGGGGGACAGGCGAACACTGAAGCTTTCTTT
.	.	TRBV27	TRBJ2-5	CASSTAGQETQYF	TGTGCCAGCAGTACCGCAGGACAAGAGACCCAGTACTTC
.	once	TRBV6-1	TRBJ1-1	CASSEAWATVNTEAFF	TGTGCCAGCAGTGAAGCCTGGGCTACAGTGAACACTGAAGCTTTCTTT
.	.	TRBV10-3	TRBJ1-1	CAISDPVASGNTEAFF	TGTGCCATCAGTGACCCCGTGGCCAGCGGAAACACTGAAGCTTTCTTT
TRBD1	.	TRBV5-6	TRBJ2-3	CASSLPTGGTDTQYF	TGTGCCAGCAGCTTGCCCACAGGGGGCACAGATACGCAGTATTTT
.	.	TRBV27	TRBJ2-7	CAWNSGSEQYF	TGTGCCTGGAACAGTGGCTCCGAGCAGTACTTC
.	.	TRBV5-1	TRBJ2-7	CASRKQGYEQYF	TGCGCCAGCAGGAAACAGGGCTACGAGCAGTACTTC
TRBD1	.	TRBV7-9	TRBJ1-1	CASSGWDRGVNTEAFF	TGTGCCAGCAGCGGGTGGGACAGGGGTGTGAACACTGAAGCTTTCTTT
.	.	TRBV18	TRBJ2-5	CASSPRGQETQYF	TGTGCCAGCTCACCTAGGGGGCAAGAGACCCAGTACTTC
TRBD2	.	TRBV28	TRBJ2-7	CASRSGGSQYF	TGTGCCAGCAGAAGCGGGGGCAGCCAGTACTTC
.	.	TRBV28	TRBJ1-2	CASSWQGRSYTF	TGTGCCAGCAGTTGGCAGGGGCGAAGCTACACCTTC
TRBD1	few	TRBV7-9	TRBJ2-7	CASTTGTGRPYEQYF	TGTGCCAGCACCACGGGGACAGGGAGACCCTACGAGCAGTACTTC
.	.	TRBV7-9	TRBJ1-4	CASSLPSGGSEKLFF	TGTGCCAGCAGCTTACCCTCGGGGGGGTCTGAAAAACTGTTTTTT
.	.	TRBV6-6	TRBJ2-1	CASSYSRGRSYNEQFF	TGTGCCAGCAGTTATTCGCGGGGGCGCTCCTACAATGAGCAGTTCTTC
.	.	TRBV27	TRBJ1-2	CASSLGGAARGGYTF	TGTGCCAGCAGTTTAGGGGGGGCGGCTAGAGGTGGCTACACCTTC
TRBD2	.	TRBV14	TRBJ2-7	CASSQHRTSGPHEQYF	TGTGCCAGCAGCCAACACAGGACTAGCGGGCCCCACGAGCAGTACTTC
TRBD1	.	TRBV7-3	TRBJ2-7	CASSLTGQGAREQYF	TGTGCCAGCAGCTTAACCGGACAGGGGGCGCGGGAGCAGTACTTC
.	.	TRBV7-9	TRBJ2-7	CASSLASGLETYEQYF	TGTGCCAGCAGCTTAGCGTCAGGGCTTGAAACCTACGAGCAGTACTTC